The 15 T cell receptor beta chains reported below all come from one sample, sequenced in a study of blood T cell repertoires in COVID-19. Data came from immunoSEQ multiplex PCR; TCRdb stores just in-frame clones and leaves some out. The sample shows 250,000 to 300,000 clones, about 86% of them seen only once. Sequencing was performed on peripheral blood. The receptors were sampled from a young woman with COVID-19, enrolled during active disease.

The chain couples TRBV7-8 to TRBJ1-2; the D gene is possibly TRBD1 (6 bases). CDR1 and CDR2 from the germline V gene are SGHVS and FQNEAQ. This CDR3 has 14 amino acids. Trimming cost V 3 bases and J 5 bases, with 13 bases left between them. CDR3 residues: CASSFGGAVYGYTF. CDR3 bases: TGTGCCAGCAGCTTCGGGGGGGCCGTATATGGCTACACCTTC.

In DNA form, the CDR3 reads TGTGCCAGCAGCGTAGGTATCAGGGGGCAGCTGTATGGTGAGCAGTTCTTC. The encoded protein is CASSVGIRGQLYGEQFF. The V call is TRBV9, the J call TRBJ2-1; 8 bases are a match to TRBD1. CDR1 is SGDLS, CDR2 YYNGEE, per germline. Trimming at V came to 0 bases and at J to 9 bases, leaving 14 bases not matched to a gene. The CDR3 sequence is 17 residues long.

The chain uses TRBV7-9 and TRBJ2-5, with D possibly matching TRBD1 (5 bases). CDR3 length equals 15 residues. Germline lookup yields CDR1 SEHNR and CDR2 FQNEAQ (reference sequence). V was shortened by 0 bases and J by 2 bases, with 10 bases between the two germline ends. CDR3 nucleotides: TGTGCCAGCAGCTTAGCAGGCAGGACACAAGAGACCCAGTACTTC. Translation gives CASSLAGRTQETQYF.

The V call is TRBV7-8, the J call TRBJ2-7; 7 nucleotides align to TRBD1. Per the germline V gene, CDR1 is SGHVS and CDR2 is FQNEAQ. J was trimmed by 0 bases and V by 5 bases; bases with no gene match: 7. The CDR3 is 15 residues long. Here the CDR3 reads CASSINRDSSYEQYF. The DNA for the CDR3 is TGTGCCAGCAGCATAAACCGGGACAGCTCCTACGAGCAGTACTTC.

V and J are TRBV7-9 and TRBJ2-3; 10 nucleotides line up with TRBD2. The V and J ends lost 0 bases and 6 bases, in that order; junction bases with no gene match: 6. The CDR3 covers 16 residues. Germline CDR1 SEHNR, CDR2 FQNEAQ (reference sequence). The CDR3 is CASSLAAGGPRDTQYF. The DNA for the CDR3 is TGTGCCAGCAGCTTAGCAGCGGGGGGGCCGAGGGATACGCAGTATTTT.

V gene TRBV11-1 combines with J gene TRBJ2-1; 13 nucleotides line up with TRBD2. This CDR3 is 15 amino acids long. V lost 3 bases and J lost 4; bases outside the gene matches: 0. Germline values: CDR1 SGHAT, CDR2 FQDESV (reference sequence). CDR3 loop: CASSLTSGGYNEQFF. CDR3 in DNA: TGTGCCAGCAGCTTGACTAGCGGGGGGTACAATGAGCAGTTCTTC.

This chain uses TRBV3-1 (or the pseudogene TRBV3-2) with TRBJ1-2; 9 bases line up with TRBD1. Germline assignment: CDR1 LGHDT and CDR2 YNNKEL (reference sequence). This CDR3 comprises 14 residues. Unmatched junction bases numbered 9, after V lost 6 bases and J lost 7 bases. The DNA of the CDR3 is TGTGCCAGCAGTCCTACCGGGACAGGGTCTGGCTACACCTTC. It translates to CASSPTGTGSGYTF.

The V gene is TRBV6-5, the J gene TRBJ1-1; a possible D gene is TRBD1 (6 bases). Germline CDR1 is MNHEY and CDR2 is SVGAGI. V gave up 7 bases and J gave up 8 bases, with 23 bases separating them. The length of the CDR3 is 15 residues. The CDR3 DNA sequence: TGTGCCAGCACCCCCGCGGGGGCAGGGTCGATCGAAGCTTTCTTT. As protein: CASTPAGAGSIEAFF.

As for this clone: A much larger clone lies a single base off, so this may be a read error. The CDR3 coding sequence is TGTGCCAGCAGCTTCGGGGGAGGACAGCCCCAGCATTTT. Protein: CASSFGGGQPQHF. The J gene is TRBJ1-5, the V gene TRBV7-2, with D tentatively TRBD1 (5 bases). The CDR3 length is 13 residues. The germline V gene encodes CDR1 SGHTA and CDR2 FQGNSA. The V end lost 3 bases, the J end lost 7 bases, and 10 bases lay between the germline ends.

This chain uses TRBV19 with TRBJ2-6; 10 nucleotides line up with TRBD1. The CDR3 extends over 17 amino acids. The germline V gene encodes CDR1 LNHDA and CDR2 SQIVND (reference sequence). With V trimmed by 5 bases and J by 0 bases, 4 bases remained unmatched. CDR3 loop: CASSPGTGVSGANVLTF. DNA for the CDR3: TGTGCCAGTAGTCCCGGGACAGGGGTCTCTGGGGCCAACGTCCTGACTTTC.

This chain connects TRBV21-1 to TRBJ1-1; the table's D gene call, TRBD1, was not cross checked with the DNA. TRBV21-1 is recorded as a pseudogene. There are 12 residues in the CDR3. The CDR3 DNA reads TGTGCCAGCGACAGGCCAAACACTGAAGCTTTCTTT. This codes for CASDRPNTEAFF.

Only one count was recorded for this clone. In DNA form, the CDR3 reads TGTGCCAGCAGTAGCTCCGGGACAGGACCATCATTCTACGAGCAGTACTTC. Its protein product is CASSSSGTGPSFYEQYF. The genes are TRBV28 and TRBJ2-7; 8 bases are shared with TRBD1. Looked up from germline, CDR1 is MDHEN and CDR2 is SYDVKM. This CDR3 is built from 17 residues. V lost 5 bases, J lost 3 bases, and 15 bases stayed unmatched.

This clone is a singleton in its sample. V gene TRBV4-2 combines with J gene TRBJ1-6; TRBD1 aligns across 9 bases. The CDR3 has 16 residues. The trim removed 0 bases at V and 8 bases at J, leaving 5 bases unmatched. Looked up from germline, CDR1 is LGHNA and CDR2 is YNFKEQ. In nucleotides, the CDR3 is TGTGCCAGCAGCCAAGATAGGGGGACAGGGTATTCACCCCTCCACTTT. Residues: CASSQDRGTGYSPLHF.

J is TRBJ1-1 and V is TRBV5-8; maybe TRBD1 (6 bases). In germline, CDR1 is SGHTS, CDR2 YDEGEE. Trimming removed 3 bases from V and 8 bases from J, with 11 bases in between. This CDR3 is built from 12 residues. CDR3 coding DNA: TGTGCCAGCAGCTCTTGGGGGGGCGAAGCTTTCTTT. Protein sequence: CASSSWGGEAFF.

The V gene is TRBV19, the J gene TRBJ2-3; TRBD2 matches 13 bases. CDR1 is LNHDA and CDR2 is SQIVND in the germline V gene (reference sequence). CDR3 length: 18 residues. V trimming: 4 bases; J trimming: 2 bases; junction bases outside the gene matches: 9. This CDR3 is CASSTSGLAGRPTDTQYF. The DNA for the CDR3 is TGTGCCAGTAGTACTTCGGGACTAGCGGGGAGACCCACAGATACGCAGTATTTT.